The text below deals with one T cell receptor (beta chain). These data come from a study of blood T cell repertoires in COVID-19. Assay: immunoSEQ multiplex PCR; the TCRdb copy retains only in-frame clones and omits some. The table has some 490,000 clones, about 88% seen once. The CDR3 runs 16 residues. With V trimmed by 7 bases and J by 1 base, 8 bases remained unmatched. Looked up from germline, CDR1 is ENHRY and CDR2 is SYGVKD. The chain has TRBV10-3 and TRBJ2-2; 8 positions agree with TRBD1. What was sequenced was PBMCs or T cells enriched from blood (not recorded which). This clonotype was sampled from a woman in her sixties or seventies who had recovered from COVID-19. The DNA of the CDR3 is TGTGCCATCAAACGAACGGGGACAGGGAACACCGGGGAGCTGTTTTTT. It codes for CAIKRTGTGNTGELFF.